The 25 T cell receptor beta chains in this list originate from one sample, sequenced in a study of T cell repertoires in cytomegalovirus infection. TCRdb independently ran MiXCR on the reads; one entry per CDR3 protein. The data show about 740,000 distinct CDR3 sequences, 35% to 40% seen once. The sequenced sample was PBMCs. All receptors derive from a human donor in good health (CMV status not recorded). Some clones in this sample may be carry-over from other donors' samples.

With regard to this clonotype: This may be a read error: a much more frequent sequence differs by one nucleotide. This sequence joins TRBV6-1 and TRBJ1-2, with 8 bases identical to TRBD1. CDR3 length: 14 amino acids. The germline V gene has CDR1 MNHNS and CDR2 SASEGT. The CDR3 DNA follows: TGTGCCATCAGTGAACGCAGGGGGCTTGGTGGCTACACCTTC. It is translated as CAISERRGLGGYTF.

V usage is TRBV29-1 and J usage is TRBJ2-7; TRBD1 matches at 9 bases. This CDR3 is built from 15 residues. CDR1 and CDR2 (germline): SQVTM, ANQGSEA. The ends lost 4 bases at V and 3 bases at J; junction bases unmatched: 10. The CDR3 bases are TGCAGCGTTGCAAGCCGACAGGGGGTAAACTACGAGCAGTACTTC. Protein: CSVASRQGVNYEQYF.

Comments on this clonotype: This may be a read error, as it is one base from a much larger clone. V usage is TRBV19 and J usage is TRBJ1-1; D gene unclear. CDR1 is LNHDA, CDR2 SQIVND, per germline (reference sequence). Trimming took off 5 bases at V and 3 bases at J, with 16 bases between the two ends. This CDR3 region has 15 residues. CDR3 coding DNA: TGTGCCAGTAGTCCACCGGTCGACAAAGACACTGAAGCTTTCTTT. Translating gives CASSPPVDKDTEAFF.

This clonotype was observed a single time. A much larger clone sits a single nucleotide away, making a read error possible. J is TRBJ1-6 and V is TRBV27; D uncertain. There are 15 residues in the CDR3. Germline values: CDR1 MNHEY, CDR2 SMNVEV (reference sequence). The CDR3 sequence: CAISFSGGYNSPLHF. CDR3 DNA sequence: TGTGCCATCAGTTTTTCCGGCGGCTATAATTCACCCCTCCACTTT.

The genes are TRBV27 and TRBJ1-6; the D is unclear. From germline, CDR1 is MNHEY and CDR2 SMNVEV (reference sequence). The V end lost 1 base, the J end lost 3 bases, and 4 bases lay between the germline ends. The CDR3 has 14 residues. The CDR3 is CASSLLYYNSPLHF. The CDR3 bases are TGTGCCAGCAGTTTATTATACTATAATTCACCCCTCCACTTT.

This rearrangement joins TRBV28 to TRBJ1-5, with D unresolved. Trimming removed 8 bases at V and 0 bases at J, with 11 bases between. Germline CDR1 reads MDHEN; CDR2 reads SYDVKM. The CDR3 loop spans 14 amino acids. CDR3 nucleotide sequence: TGTGCCAGCGTGGAGGTTCATAGCAATCAGCCCCAGCATTTT. It encodes CASVEVHSNQPQHF.

This clonotype was recorded a few times. V is TRBV27 and J is TRBJ2-1; D tentatively reads TRBD1 or TRBD2 (5 bases each). The V end lost 8 bases, the J end lost 6 bases, and 29 bases lay between the germline ends. The germline gives CDR1 MNHEY, CDR2 SMNVEV (reference sequence). This CDR3 has 18 amino acids. The CDR3 DNA reads as TGTGCCAGCCGAACCGGGACCAGAACCCTAATACGTCTCAATGAGCAGTTCTTC. Its translation is CASRTGTRTLIRLNEQFF.

CDR3 sequence: CSVDRGGTEAFF. In DNA, the CDR3 is TGCAGCGTTGACAGGGGTGGCACTGAAGCTTTCTTT. This chain joins TRBV29-1 and TRBJ1-1; D might be TRBD1 (6 bases). This CDR3 is 12 amino acids long. With 3 bases removed from V and 4 bases from J, the gap between germline ends came to 9 bases. Looked up from germline, CDR1 is SQVTM and CDR2 is ANQGSEA.

The chain couples TRBV6-2 or TRBV6-3 to TRBJ2-1; 9 positions agree with TRBD2. Per the germline V gene, CDR1 is MNHEY and CDR2 is SVGEGT. The CDR3 has 18 residues. The V segment lost 3 bases and the J segment 9 bases; nucleotides outside the gene matches: 18. The CDR3: CASSYNAGGPRVASEQFF. The CDR3 nucleotides read TGTGCCAGCAGTTATAACGCGGGAGGGCCCCGGGTCGCCAGTGAGCAGTTCTTC.

The chain uses TRBV19 and TRBJ1-1; D is uncertain. The CDR3 has 15 amino acids. Germline V CDR1 and CDR2: LNHDA, SQIVND (reference sequence). The V end lost 3 bases, the J end lost 1 base, and 12 bases lay between the germline ends. Here the CDR3 DNA reads TGTGCCAGTAGTATTGGCAGCCGAAAGAACACTGAAGCTTTCTTT. Translated: CASSIGSRKNTEAFF. The complete variable domain, with remaining parts taken from reference TRBV19 and TRBJ1-1, reads DGGITQSPKYLFRKEGQNVTLSCEQNLNHDAMYWYRQDPGQGLRLIYYSQIVNDFQKGDIAEGYSVSREKKESFPLTVTSAQKNPTAFYLCASSIGSRKNTEAFFGQGTRLTVV.

This clonotype turned up a few times. The rearrangement links TRBV13 to TRBJ1-2; maybe TRBD1 (5 bases). The CDR3 has 17 amino acids. Trimming removed 5 bases from V and 2 bases from J, with 21 bases in between. Looked up from germline, CDR1 is PRHDT and CDR2 is FYEKMQ (reference sequence). CDR3 in amino acids: CASSLLGTLPTNYGYTF. The DNA of the CDR3 is TGTGCCAGCAGCCTACTGGGGACCCTGCCTACAAACTATGGCTACACCTTC.

In its sample, this clonotype was seen a few times. The V and J genes are TRBV7-2 and TRBJ2-7; TRBD2 aligns across 9 bases. This CDR3 has 15 residues. V lost 3 bases and J lost 2; bases outside the gene matches: 5. CDR1 SGHTA and CDR2 FQGNSA come from the germline V gene. CDR3 protein: CASSFSLAGTYEQYF. The CDR3 DNA reads as TGTGCCAGCAGCTTTAGTCTAGCGGGGACCTACGAGCAGTACTTC.

V and J are TRBV18 and TRBJ1-1, with TRBD1 matching 7 bases. After removal of 1 base from V and 1 base from J, the junction contained 6 bases not matched to a gene. CDR1 KGHSH and CDR2 LQKENI come from the germline V gene. This CDR3 has 16 residues. As DNA, the CDR3 is TGTGCCAGCTCACCACAGGGGGCGCCGGGGAACACTGAAGCTTTCTTT. Residues: CASSPQGAPGNTEAFF.

In this sample, this clonotype turned up a few times. The V call is TRBV19, the J call TRBJ2-3, with 7 nucleotides matching TRBD1. This CDR3 region has 13 residues. Germline CDR1 LNHDA, CDR2 SQIVND (reference sequence). Trimming cost V 10 bases and J 5 bases; bases outside gene matches: 9. The CDR3: CATRDSHLDTQYF. The CDR3, as DNA: TGTGCCACCCGGGACAGCCATCTAGATACGCAGTATTTT. The whole variable domain, filled in from reference TRBV19 and TRBJ2-3, reads DGGITQSPKYLFRKEGQNVTLSCEQNLNHDAMYWYRQDPGQGLRLIYYSQIVNDFQKGDIAEGYSVSREKKESFPLTVTSAQKNPTAFYLCATRDSHLDTQYFGPGTRLTVL.

This chain links TRBV28 with TRBJ2-3; 7 bases are shared with TRBD2. After removal of 5 bases from V and 4 bases from J, the junction contained 9 bases not matched to a gene. CDR1 and CDR2 (germline): MDHEN, SYDVKM. The CDR3 is 15 residues long. CDR3 residues: CASSQAGTKADTQYF. As DNA, the CDR3 is TGTGCCAGCAGTCAAGCGGGGACTAAGGCAGATACGCAGTATTTT.

This clonotype was seen a single time. V usage is TRBV6-2 or TRBV6-3 and J usage is TRBJ2-7; D gene uncertain. The CDR3 totals 9 residues. V lost 8 bases and J 5 bases, leaving 4 bases between the germline ends. CDR1 and CDR2 from the germline V gene are MNHEY and SVGEGT. CDR3 nucleotide sequence: TGTGCCAGCGGGAACGAGCAGTACTTC. This codes for CASGNEQYF.

This chain connects TRBV24-1 to TRBJ1-2, with 8 positions matching TRBD1. The V and J ends lost 7 bases and 2 bases, in that order; junction bases with no gene match: 8. The CDR3 runs 15 residues. Germline V gene lookup returns CDR1 KGHDR and CDR2 SFDVKD. The CDR3 is CATSATGGSNYGYTF. CDR3 in DNA: TGTGCCACCAGCGCTACAGGGGGATCAAACTATGGCTACACCTTC.

In its sample, this clonotype was seen a few times. The chain combines TRBV12-3 or TRBV12-4 with TRBJ1-1, with 7 nucleotides matching TRBD1. The CDR3 totals 13 residues. Trimming at V came to 5 bases and at J to 8 bases, leaving 8 bases not matched to a gene. The CDR3 region is CASSPTGVGEAFF. The CDR3 DNA reads TGTGCCAGCAGTCCCACAGGGGTAGGCGAAGCTTTCTTT.

The chain recombines TRBV11-2 with TRBJ2-7; weak D call: TRBD1 (6 bases). The CDR3 is 14 residues long. V was clipped by 4 bases and J by 5 bases, with 15 bases between them. Germline V lookup: CDR1 SGHAT, CDR2 FQNNGV. CDR3 coding DNA: TGTGCCAGCAGCTATGGGGGCGGCCCAAACGAGCAGTACTTC. This codes for CASSYGGGPNEQYF.

There are a few counts of this clonotype. The chain recombines TRBV5-1 with TRBJ2-1, with 9 bases fitting TRBD1. Germline lookup yields CDR1 SGHRS and CDR2 YFSETQ. J was trimmed by 2 bases and V by 4 bases; bases with no gene match: 10. The length of the CDR3 is 17 residues. The CDR3: CASSGQGSTVTYNEQFF. DNA for the CDR3: TGCGCCAGCAGCGGACAGGGGTCGACGGTGACCTACAATGAGCAGTTCTTC.

The V and J genes are TRBV6-8 and TRBJ1-5; 10 nucleotides align to TRBD1. The trim removed 7 bases at V and 3 bases at J, leaving 9 bases unmatched. This CDR3 comprises 16 residues. Germline assignment: CDR1 MNHGY and CDR2 SAAAGT. CDR3 protein: CASNWDRGTVNQPQHF. In DNA, the CDR3 is TGTGCCAGCAATTGGGACAGGGGCACGGTCAATCAGCCCCAGCATTTT.

The sample holds a few counts of this clonotype. The J gene is TRBJ1-5, the V gene TRBV11-2; D unclear. The V gene lost 0 bases and the J gene lost 3 bases, with 6 bases spanning the gap. This CDR3 contains 14 residues. Germline V lookup: CDR1 SGHAT, CDR2 FQNNGV. Written as DNA, the CDR3 is TGTGCCAGCAGCTTAGATTGGAACAATCAGCCCCAGCATTTT. Protein product: CASSLDWNNQPQHF.

This clonotype appeared once. This chain joins TRBV4-2 and TRBJ2-1; 10 bases fit TRBD2. V lost 1 base, J lost 10 bases, and 13 bases stayed unmatched. Looked up from germline, CDR1 is LGHNA and CDR2 is YNFKEQ. This CDR3 region has 17 residues. CDR3 region: CASSQGRAGGDTQEQFF. In nucleotides, the CDR3 is TGTGCCAGCAGCCAAGGACGAGCGGGAGGGGATACTCAGGAGCAGTTCTTC.

The V and J genes are TRBV19 and TRBJ2-7; D possibly matches TRBD1 or TRBD2 (5 bases each). V dropped 3 bases and J dropped 1 base, with 10 bases sitting between them. The CDR3 runs to 14 residues. Germline loops: CDR1 LNHDA, CDR2 SQIVND (reference sequence). The CDR3 sequence is CASSIEGKSYEQYF. The DNA for the CDR3 is TGTGCCAGTAGTATCGAGGGGAAATCCTACGAGCAGTACTTC. The full variable domain, in which reference TRBV19 and TRBJ2-7 provide the parts outside the CDR3, is DGGITQSPKYLFRKEGQNVTLSCEQNLNHDAMYWYRQDPGQGLRLIYYSQIVNDFQKGDIAEGYSVSREKKESFPLTVTSAQKNPTAFYLCASSIEGKSYEQYFGPGTRLTVT.

This sequence joins TRBV7-9 and TRBJ1-1; tentative D call: TRBD1 (5 bases). CDR1 is SEHNR and CDR2 is FQNEAQ in the germline V gene (reference sequence). The CDR3 totals 17 residues. V lost 5 bases, J lost 5 bases, and 24 bases lay in between. DNA for the CDR3: TGTGCCAGCAGCCTAAATGACCTCTGGGTCAGGGCGACTGAAGCTTTCTTT. This encodes CASSLNDLWVRATEAFF.